This entry lists 4 T cell receptor beta chains sequenced from one sample in a study of T cells of healthy individuals (dated by TCRdb to the late 2010s). The method behind the library was 5' RACE. Instrument on record: Illumina MiSeq. TCRdb trimmed the raw reads at Q25, called clones with MiXCR and kept productive beta chains. When rows share a CDR3 protein, they turn into one entry using the most common DNA and genes. The sample table lists over 95,000 distinct CDR3 sequences, 17% of them with a count of one. The top ten constitute over 5% of the sample. These receptors all stem from a human donor in good health.

This clonotype showed up just a few times. The rearrangement links TRBV28 to TRBJ2-7, with D uncertain. Germline V gives CDR1 MDHEN, CDR2 SYDVKM. The CDR3 covers 12 residues. V was clipped by 6 bases and J by 6 bases, with 12 bases between them. The CDR3 loop reads CASRHGRSEQYF. DNA for the CDR3: TGTGCCAGCAGGCACGGACGAAGCGAGCAGTACTTC. Filled out from reference TRBV28 and TRBJ2-7, the complete variable domain reads DVKVTQSSRYLVKRTGEKVFLECVQDMDHENMFWYRQDPGLGLRLIYFSYDVKMKEKGDIPEGYSVSREKKERFSLILESASTNQTSMYLCASRHGRSEQYFGPGTRLTVT.

The sample holds a few counts of this clonotype. This sequence joins TRBV20-1 and TRBJ2-5; 7 bases match TRBD1. Looked up from germline, CDR1 is DFQATT and CDR2 is SNEGSKA (reference sequence). The CDR3 runs 13 residues. The ends lost 3 bases at V and 2 bases at J; junction bases unmatched: 3. The CDR3 sequence is CSASGTAQETQYF. In DNA, the CDR3 is TGCAGTGCTAGCGGGACAGCTCAAGAGACCCAGTACTTC.

This clonotype was seen at least ten times. The chain uses TRBV20-1 and TRBJ2-5; possible D gene TRBD1, 5 bases. In germline, CDR1 is DFQATT, CDR2 SNEGSKA (reference sequence). The CDR3 totals 14 residues. Between the trimmed V and J ends, which lost 4 bases and 0 bases, there was a span of 12 bases. CDR3 coding DNA: TGCAGTGCTATAAGACAGTCGTACCAAGAGACCCAGTACTTC. This encodes CSAIRQSYQETQYF.

This clonotype was picked up many times. The chain couples TRBV28 to TRBJ1-1; D is perhaps TRBD1 (6 bases). The CDR3 is 17 amino acids. V lost 5 bases to trimming and J lost 2 bases, with 21 bases between them. Germline CDR1 MDHEN, CDR2 SYDVKM. The CDR3 loop is CASSTGANVPLNTEAFF. The DNA of the CDR3 is TGTGCCAGCAGTACGGGGGCCAACGTACCCCTTAACACTGAAGCTTTCTTT. Together with reference TRBV28 and TRBJ1-1, the CDR3 gives the full variable domain: DVKVTQSSRYLVKRTGEKVFLECVQDMDHENMFWYRQDPGLGLRLIYFSYDVKMKEKGDIPEGYSVSREKKERFSLILESASTNQTSMYLCASSTGANVPLNTEAFFGQGTRLTVV.